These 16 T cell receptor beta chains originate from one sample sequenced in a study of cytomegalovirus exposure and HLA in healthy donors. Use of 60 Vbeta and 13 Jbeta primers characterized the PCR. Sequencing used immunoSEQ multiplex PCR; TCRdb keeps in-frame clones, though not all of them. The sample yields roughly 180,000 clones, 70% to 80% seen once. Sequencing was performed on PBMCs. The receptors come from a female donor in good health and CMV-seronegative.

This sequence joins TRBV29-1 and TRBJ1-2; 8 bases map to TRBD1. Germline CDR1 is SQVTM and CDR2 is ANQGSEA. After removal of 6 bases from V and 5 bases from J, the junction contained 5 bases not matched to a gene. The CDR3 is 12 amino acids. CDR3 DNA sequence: TGCAGCGTCGCGAGGACAGGGTATGGCTACACCTTC. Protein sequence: CSVARTGYGYTF.

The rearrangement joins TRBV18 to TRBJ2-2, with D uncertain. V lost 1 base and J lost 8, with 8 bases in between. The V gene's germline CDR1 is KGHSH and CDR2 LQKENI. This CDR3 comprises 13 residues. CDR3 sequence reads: CASSPQEAGELFF. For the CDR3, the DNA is TGTGCCAGCTCACCACAAGAGGCAGGGGAGCTGTTTTTT.

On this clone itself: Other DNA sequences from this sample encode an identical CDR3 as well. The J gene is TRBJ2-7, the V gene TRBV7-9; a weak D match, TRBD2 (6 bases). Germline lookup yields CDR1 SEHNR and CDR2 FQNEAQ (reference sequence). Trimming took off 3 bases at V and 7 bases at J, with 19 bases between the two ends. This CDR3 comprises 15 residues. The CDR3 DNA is TGTGCCAGCAGCTTGGCGGGACCAGGACCAGTTGAGCAGTACTTC. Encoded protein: CASSLAGPGPVEQYF. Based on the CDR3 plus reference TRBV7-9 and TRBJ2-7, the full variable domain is DTGVSQNPRHKITKRGQNVTFRCDPISEHNRLYWYRQTLGQGPEFLTYFQNEAQLEKSRLLSDRFSAERPKGSFSTLEIQRTEQGDSAMYLCASSLAGPGPVEQYFGPGTRLTVT.

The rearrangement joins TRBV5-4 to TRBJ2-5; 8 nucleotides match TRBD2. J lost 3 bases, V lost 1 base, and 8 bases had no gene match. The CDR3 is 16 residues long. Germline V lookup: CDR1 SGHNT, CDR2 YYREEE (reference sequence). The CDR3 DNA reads TGTGCCAGCAGCTTGAAGGAGCGGGAGAGAAAAGAGACCCAGTACTTC. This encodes CASSLKERERKETQYF.

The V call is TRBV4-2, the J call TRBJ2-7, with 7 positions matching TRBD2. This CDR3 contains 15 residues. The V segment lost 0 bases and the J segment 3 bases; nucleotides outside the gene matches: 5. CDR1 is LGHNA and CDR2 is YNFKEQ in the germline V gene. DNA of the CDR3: TGTGCCAGCAGCCAAGAGCGGCTAGCGGTCTACGAGCAGTACTTC. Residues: CASSQERLAVYEQYF.

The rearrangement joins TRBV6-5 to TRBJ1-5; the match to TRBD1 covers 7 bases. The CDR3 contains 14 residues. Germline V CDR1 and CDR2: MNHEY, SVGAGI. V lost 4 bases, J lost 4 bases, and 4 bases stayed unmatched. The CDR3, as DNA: TGTGCCAGCAGTTTGACAGGGTGGAATCAGCCCCAGCATTTT. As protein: CASSLTGWNQPQHF.

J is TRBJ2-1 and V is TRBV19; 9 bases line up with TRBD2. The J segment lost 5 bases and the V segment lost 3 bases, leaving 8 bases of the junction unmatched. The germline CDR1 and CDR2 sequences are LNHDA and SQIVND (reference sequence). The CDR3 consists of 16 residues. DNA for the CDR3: TGTGCCAGTAGTATTGTGGCGGGGGGGCGGAACAATGAGCAGTTCTTC. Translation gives CASSIVAGGRNNEQFF. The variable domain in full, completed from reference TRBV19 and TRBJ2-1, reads DGGITQSPKYLFRKEGQNVTLSCEQNLNHDAMYWYRQDPGQGLRLIYYSQIVNDFQKGDIAEGYSVSREKKESFPLTVTSAQKNPTAFYLCASSIVAGGRNNEQFFGPGTRLTVL.

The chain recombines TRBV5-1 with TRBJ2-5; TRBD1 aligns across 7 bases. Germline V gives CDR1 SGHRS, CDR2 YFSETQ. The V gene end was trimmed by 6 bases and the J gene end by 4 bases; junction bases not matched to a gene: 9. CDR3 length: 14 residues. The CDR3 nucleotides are TGCGCCAGCAAGGGGGCAGGAAGTTCAGAGACCCAGTACTTC. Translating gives CASKGAGSSETQYF.

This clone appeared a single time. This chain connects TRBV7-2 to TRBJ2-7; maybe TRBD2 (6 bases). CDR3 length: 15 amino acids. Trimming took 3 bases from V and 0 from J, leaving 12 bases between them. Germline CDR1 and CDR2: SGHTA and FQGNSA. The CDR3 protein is CASSLGGGTSYEQYF. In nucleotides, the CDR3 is TGTGCCAGCAGCTTGGGCGGCGGGACCTCCTACGAGCAGTACTTC.

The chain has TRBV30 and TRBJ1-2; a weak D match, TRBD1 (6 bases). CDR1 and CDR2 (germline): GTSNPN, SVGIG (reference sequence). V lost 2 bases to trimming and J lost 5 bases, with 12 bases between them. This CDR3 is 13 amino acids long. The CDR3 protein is CAWSITGSYGYTF. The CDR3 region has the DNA TGTGCCTGGAGTATAACAGGGAGTTATGGCTACACCTTC.

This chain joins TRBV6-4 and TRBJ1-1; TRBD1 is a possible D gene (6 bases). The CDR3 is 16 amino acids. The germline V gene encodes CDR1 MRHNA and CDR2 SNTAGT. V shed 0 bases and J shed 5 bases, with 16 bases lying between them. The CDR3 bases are TGTGCCAGCAGTGACTCGTTTTCCAGGGGTCGAACTGAAGCTTTCTTT. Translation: CASSDSFSRGRTEAFF.

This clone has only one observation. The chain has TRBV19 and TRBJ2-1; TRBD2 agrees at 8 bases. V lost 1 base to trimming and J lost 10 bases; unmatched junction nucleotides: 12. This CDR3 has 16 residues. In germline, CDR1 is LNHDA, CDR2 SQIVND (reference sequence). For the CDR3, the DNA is TGTGCCAGTAGTATAGGTTTGCGGGAGGTATCTCACGAGCAGTTCTTC. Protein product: CASSIGLREVSHEQFF.

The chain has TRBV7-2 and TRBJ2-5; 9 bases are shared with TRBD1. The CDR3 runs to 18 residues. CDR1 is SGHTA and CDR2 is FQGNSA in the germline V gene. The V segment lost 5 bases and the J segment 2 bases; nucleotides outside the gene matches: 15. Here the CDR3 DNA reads TGTGCCAGCAGCCGACAACCCGGGACAGGGCGCAAACAAGAGACCCAGTACTTC. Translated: CASSRQPGTGRKQETQYF.

CDR3 nucleotide sequence: TGTGCCAGCAGTGAAATACGGGGGGAAAACATTCAGTACTTC. Translating gives CASSEIRGENIQYF. The V gene is TRBV6-1, the J gene TRBJ2-4, with 7 nucleotides matching TRBD2. The CDR3 totals 14 residues. J gave up 5 bases and V 2 bases, and 3 bases lay outside the gene matches. Germline lookup yields CDR1 MNHNS and CDR2 SASEGT.

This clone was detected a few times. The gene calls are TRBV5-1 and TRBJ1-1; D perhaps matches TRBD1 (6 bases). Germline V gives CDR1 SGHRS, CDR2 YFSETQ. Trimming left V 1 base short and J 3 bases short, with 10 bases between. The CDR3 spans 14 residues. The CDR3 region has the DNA TGCGCCAGCAGCTTGACAGGGATATACACTGAAGCTTTCTTT. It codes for CASSLTGIYTEAFF.

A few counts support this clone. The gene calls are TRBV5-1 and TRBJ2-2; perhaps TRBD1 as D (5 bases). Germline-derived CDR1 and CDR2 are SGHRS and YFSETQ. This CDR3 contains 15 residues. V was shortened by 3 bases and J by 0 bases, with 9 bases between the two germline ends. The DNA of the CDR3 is TGCGCCAGCAGCTCGACAGCTGCGAACACCGGGGAGCTGTTTTTT. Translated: CASSSTAANTGELFF.